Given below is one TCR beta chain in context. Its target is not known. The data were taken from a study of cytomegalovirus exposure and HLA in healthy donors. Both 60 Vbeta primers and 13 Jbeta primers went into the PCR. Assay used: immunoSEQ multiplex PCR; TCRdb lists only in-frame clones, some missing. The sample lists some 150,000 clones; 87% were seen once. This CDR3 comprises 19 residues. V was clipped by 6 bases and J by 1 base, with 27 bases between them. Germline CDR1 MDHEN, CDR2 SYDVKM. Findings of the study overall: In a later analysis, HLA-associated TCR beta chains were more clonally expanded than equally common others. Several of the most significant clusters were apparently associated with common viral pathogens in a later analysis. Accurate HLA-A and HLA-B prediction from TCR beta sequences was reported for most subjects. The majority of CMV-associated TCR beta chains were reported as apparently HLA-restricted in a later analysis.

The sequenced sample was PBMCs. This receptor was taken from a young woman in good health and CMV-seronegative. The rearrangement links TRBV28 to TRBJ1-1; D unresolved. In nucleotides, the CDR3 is TGTGCCAGCAGCTACGGCGCCTACCAGGCCATCCGGAAGAACACTGAAGCTTTCTTT. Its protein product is CASSYGAYQAIRKNTEAFF.